This T cell receptor (beta chain) was identified in a study of beta chain features in type 1 diabetes. Worth noting for this clone: Its antigen is currently unknown.

Study-wide findings and caveats: Patients' naive, central memory and regulatory TCRB repertoires appeared more alike than those of healthy donors.

Naive, central memory, regulatory and stem cell-like memory cells within the CD4+ compartment were sorted using CD45RO/CCR7/CD25/CD127/CD95/CD27. The authors obtained over 95% purity in all sorted populations. The germline V gene has CDR1 SEHNR and CDR2 FQNEAQ (reference sequence). V shed 6 bases and J shed 1 base, with 9 bases lying between them. This CDR3 spans 13 amino acids. Reverse transcribing all isolated RNA meant expressed TCRB transcripts were sequenced. Assay used: immunoSEQ multiplex PCR; TCRdb lists only in-frame clones, some missing. Here the sample spans hundreds of thousands of clones, approximately 11% being singletons.

The chain couples TRBV7-9 to TRBJ1-1; weak D call: TRBD1 (5 bases). This sequence was found in a woman in her twenties or thirties in good health. Specimen: naive CD4+ T cells from blood. CDR3 region: CASRSGPNTEAFF. In DNA, the CDR3 is TGTGCCAGCAGGTCAGGGCCGAACACTGAAGCTTTCTTT.